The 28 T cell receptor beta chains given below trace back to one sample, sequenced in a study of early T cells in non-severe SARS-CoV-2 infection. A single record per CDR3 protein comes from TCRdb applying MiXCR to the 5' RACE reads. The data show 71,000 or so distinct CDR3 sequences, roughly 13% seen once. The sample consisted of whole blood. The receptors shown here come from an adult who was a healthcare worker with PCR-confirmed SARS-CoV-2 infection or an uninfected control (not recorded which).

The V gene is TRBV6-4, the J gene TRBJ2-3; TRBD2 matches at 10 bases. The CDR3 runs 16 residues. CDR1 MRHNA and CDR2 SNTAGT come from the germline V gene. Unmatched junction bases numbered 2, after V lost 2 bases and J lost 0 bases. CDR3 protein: CASSDTAGGSTDTQYF. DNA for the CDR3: TGTGCCAGCAGTGACACAGCGGGGGGGAGCACAGATACGCAGTATTTT.

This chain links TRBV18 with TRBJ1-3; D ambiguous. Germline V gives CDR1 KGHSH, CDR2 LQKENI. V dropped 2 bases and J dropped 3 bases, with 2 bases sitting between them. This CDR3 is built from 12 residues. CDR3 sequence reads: CASSPDGNTIYF. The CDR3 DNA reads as TGTGCCAGCTCACCAGATGGAAACACCATATATTTT.

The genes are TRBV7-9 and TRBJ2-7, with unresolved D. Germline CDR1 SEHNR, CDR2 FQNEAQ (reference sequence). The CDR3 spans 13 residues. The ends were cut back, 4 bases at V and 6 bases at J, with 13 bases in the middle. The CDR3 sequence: CASSYDLQAEQYF. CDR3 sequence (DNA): TGTGCCAGCAGCTACGACCTACAAGCCGAGCAGTACTTC.

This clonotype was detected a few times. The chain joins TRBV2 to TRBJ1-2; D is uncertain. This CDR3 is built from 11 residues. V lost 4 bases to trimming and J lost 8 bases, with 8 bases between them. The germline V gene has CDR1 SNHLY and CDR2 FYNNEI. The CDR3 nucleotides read TGTGCCAGCAGTGTCTGGTCCGGCTACACCTTC. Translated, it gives CASSVWSGYTF.

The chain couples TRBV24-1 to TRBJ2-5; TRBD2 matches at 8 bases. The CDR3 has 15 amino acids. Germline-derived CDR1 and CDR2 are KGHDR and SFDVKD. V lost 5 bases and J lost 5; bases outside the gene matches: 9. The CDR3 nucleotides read TGTGCCACCAGTGGTCCGGGGGGGCCGCAGGAGACCCAGTACTTC. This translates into CATSGPGGPQETQYF.

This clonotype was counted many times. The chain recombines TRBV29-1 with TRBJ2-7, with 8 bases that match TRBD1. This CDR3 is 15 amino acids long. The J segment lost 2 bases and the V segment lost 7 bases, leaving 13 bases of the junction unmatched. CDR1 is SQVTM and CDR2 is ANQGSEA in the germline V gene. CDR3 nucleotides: TGCAGCGCCAAGGGACAGGCTGGGGAGACCTACGAGCAGTACTTC. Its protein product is CSAKGQAGETYEQYF.

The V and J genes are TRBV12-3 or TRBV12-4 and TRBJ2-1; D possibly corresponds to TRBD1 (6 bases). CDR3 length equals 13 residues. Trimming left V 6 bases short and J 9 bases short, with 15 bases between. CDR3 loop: CASSYETGTEQFF. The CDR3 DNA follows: TGTGCCAGCAGCTATGAAACAGGGACTGAGCAGTTCTTC.

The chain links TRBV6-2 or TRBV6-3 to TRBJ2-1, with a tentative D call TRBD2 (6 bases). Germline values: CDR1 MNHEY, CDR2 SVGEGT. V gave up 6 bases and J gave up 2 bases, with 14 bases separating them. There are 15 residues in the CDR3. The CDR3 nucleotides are TGTGCCAGCAGAAGGGACGGAGGGACCTACAATGAGCAGTTCTTC. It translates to CASRRDGGTYNEQFF.

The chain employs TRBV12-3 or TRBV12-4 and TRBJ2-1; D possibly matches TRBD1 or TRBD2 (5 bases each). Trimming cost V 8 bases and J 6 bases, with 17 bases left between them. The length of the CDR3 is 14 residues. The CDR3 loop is CASASSSGANEQFF. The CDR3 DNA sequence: TGTGCCAGCGCCTCCTCGTCCGGGGCCAATGAGCAGTTCTTC.

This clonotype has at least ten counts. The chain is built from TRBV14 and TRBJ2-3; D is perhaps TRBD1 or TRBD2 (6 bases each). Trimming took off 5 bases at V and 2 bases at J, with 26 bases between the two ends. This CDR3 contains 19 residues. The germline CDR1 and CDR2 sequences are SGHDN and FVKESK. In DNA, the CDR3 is TGTGCCAGCAGCATCCGGTCGGCTCTGGGGGGCGAGGACACAGATACGCAGTATTTT. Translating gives CASSIRSALGGEDTDTQYF.

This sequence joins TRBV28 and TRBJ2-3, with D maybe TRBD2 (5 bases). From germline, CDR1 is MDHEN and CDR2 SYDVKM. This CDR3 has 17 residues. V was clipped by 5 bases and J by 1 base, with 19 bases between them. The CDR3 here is CASSPLIETRGTDTQYF. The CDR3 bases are TGTGCCAGCAGTCCCCTTATTGAGACGCGGGGCACAGATACGCAGTATTTT.

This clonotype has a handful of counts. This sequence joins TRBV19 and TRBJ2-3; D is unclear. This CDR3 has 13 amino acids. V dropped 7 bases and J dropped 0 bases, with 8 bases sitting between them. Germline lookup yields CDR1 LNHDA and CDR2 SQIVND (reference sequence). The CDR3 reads CASNKGSTDTQYF. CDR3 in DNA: TGTGCCAGTAATAAAGGGAGCACAGATACGCAGTATTTT.

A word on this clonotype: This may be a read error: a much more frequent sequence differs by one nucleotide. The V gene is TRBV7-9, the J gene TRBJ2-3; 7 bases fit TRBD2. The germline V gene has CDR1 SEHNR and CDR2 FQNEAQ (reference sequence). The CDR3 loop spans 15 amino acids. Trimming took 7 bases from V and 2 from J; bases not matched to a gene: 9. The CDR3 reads CASILQRGPTDTQYF. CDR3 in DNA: TGTGCCAGCATCCTCCAGCGGGGCCCCACAGATACGCAGTATTTT.

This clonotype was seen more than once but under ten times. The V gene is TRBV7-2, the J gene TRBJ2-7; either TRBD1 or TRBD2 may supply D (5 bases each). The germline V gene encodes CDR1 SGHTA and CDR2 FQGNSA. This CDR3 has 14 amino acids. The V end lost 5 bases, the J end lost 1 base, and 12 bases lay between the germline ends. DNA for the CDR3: TGTGCCAGCAGCCTTAAGGGACGGTCCTACGAGCAGTACTTC. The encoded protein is CASSLKGRSYEQYF.

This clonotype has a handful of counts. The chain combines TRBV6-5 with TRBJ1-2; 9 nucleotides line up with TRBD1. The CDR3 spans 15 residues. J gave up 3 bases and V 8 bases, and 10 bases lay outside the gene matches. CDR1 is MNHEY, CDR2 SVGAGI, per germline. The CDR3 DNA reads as TGTGCCAGCCACAGCAGGGACAGGGAACACTATGGCTACACCTTC. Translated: CASHSRDREHYGYTF.

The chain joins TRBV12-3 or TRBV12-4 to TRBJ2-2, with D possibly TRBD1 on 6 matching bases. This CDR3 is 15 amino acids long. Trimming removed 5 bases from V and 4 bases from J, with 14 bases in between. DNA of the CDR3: TGTGCCAGCAGTGGACAGCTGCTTAGCACCGGGGAGCTGTTTTTT. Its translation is CASSGQLLSTGELFF.

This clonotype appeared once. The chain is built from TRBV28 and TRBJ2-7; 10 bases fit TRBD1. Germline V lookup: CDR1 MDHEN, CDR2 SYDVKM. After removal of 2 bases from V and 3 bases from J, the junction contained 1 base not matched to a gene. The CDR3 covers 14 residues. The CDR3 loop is CASSLGQGDYEQYF. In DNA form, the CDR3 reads TGTGCCAGCAGTTTAGGACAGGGGGACTACGAGCAGTACTTC.

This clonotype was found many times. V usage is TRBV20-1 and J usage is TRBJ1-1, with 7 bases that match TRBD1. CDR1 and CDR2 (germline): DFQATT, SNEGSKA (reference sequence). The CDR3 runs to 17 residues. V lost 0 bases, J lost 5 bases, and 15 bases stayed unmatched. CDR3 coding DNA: TGCAGTGCTAGAGAGGGTCGAGGACAGGTATTGGAGACTGAAGCTTTCTTT. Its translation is CSAREGRGQVLETEAFF.

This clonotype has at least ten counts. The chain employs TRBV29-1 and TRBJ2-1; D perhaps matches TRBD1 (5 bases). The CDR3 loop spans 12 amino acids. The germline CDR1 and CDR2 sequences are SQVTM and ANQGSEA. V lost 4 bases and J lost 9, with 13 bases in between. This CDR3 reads CSVGGRYIEQFF. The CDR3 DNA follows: TGCAGCGTTGGGGGCCGATATATTGAGCAGTTCTTC.

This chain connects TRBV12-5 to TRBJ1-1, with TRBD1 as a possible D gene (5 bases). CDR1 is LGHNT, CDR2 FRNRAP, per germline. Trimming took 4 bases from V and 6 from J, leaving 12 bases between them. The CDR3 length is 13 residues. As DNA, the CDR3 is TGTGCTAGTGGTTCCGCGGGGACGGCTGAAGCTTTCTTT. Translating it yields CASGSAGTAEAFF.

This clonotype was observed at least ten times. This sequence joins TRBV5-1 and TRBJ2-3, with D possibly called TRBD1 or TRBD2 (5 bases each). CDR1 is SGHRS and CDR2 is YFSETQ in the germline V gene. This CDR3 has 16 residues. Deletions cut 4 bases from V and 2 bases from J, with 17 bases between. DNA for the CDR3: TGCGCCAGCAGCCTCGATCAACCGGGGCCCACAGATACGCAGTATTTT. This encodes CASSLDQPGPTDTQYF.

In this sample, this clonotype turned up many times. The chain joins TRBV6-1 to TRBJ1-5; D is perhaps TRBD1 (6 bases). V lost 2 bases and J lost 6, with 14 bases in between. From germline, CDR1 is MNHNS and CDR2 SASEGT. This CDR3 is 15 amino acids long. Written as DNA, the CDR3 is TGTGCCAGCAGTGAAAGTTCGGCAGGGGCTCAGCCCCAGCATTTT. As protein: CASSESSAGAQPQHF.

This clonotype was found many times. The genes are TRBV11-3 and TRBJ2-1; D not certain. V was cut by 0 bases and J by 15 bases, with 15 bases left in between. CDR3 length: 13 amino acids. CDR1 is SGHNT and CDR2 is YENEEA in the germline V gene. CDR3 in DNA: TGTGCCAGCAGCTTAGATCCAGGCCTTGAACCGTTCTTC. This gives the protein CASSLDPGLEPFF.

CDR3 coding DNA: TGTGCCAGCAGTTTATCGGAGTATGGCTACACCTTC. It translates to CASSLSEYGYTF. The chain uses TRBV12-3 or TRBV12-4 and TRBJ1-2; D is unclear. CDR3 length: 12 amino acids. Trimming stripped 2 bases from V and 5 bases from J, with 6 bases between.

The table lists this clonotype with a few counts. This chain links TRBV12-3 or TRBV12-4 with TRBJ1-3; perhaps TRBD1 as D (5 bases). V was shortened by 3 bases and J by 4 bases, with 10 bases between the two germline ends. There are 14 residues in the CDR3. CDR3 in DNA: TGTGCCAGCAGTTTGGGGGACGTCGGAAACACCATATATTTT. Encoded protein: CASSLGDVGNTIYF.

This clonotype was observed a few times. The CDR3 region has the DNA TGTGCCAGCAGCCGTCCCGAGGGCACCGGGGAGCTGTTTTTT. Protein: CASSRPEGTGELFF. The rearrangement uses TRBV5-5 and TRBJ2-2; D possibly corresponds to TRBD2 (5 bases). V gave up 4 bases and J gave up 4 bases, with 11 bases separating them. Germline V CDR1 and CDR2: SGHKS, YYEKEE (reference sequence). The length of the CDR3 is 14 residues. Full variable domain (remainder filled in from reference TRBV5-5 and TRBJ2-2): DAGVTQSPTHLIKTRGQQVTLRCSPISGHKSVSWYQQVLGQGPQFIFQYYEKEERGRGNFPDRFSARQFPNYSSELNVNALLLGDSALYLCASSRPEGTGELFFGEGSRLTVL.

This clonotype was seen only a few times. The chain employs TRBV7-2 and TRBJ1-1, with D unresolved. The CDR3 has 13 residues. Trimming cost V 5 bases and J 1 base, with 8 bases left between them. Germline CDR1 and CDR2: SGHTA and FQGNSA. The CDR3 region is CASSRPQNTEAFF. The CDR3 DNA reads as TGTGCCAGCAGCCGCCCCCAGAACACTGAAGCTTTCTTT. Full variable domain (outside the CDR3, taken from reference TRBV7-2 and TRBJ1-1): GAGVSQSPSNKVTEKGKDVELRCDPISGHTALYWYRQSLGQGLEFLIYFQGNSAPDKSGLPSDRFSAERTGGSVSTLTIQRTQQEDSAVYLCASSRPQNTEAFFGQGTRLTVV.

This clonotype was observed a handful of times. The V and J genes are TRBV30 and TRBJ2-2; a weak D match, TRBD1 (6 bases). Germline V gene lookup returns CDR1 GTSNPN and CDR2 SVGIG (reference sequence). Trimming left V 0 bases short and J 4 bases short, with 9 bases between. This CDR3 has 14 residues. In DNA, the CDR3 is TGTGCCTGGAGTGTTACAGGGTCCACCGGGGAGCTGTTTTTT. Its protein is CAWSVTGSTGELFF.